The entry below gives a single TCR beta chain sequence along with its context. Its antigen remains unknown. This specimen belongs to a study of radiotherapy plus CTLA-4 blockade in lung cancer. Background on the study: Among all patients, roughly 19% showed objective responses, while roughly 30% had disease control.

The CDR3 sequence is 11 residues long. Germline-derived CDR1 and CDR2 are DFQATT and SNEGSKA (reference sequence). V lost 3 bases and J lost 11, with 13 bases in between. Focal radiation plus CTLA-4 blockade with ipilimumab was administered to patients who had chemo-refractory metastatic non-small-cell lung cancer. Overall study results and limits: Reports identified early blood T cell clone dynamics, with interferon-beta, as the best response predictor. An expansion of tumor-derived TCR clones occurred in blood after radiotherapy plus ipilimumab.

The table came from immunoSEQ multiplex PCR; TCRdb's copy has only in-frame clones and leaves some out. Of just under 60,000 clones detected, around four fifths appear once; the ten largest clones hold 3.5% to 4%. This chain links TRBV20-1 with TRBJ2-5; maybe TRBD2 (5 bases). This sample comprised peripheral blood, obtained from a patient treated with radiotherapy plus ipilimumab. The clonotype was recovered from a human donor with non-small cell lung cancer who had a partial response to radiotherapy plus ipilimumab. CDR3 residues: CSARRGREQYF. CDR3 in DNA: TGCAGTGCTAGGCGAGGAAGGGAGCAGTACTTC.